This TCR beta chain derives from a study of technical replicates of blood from a few donors. TCRdb's copy holds only in-frame clones and misses some; the assay was immunoSEQ multiplex PCR. The sample lists 91,000 or so clones, 95% seen once, with more than 0.2% in the top ten. Trimming cost V 6 bases and J 7 bases; bases outside gene matches: 11. Germline CDR1 reads MNHEY; CDR2 reads SMNVEV (reference sequence). The CDR3 has 14 amino acids. Sequenced material: T cells isolated from PBMCs. The sequence came from a human donor in good health. The chain is built from TRBV27 and TRBJ1-1; 7 positions match TRBD1. The CDR3 bases are TGTGCCAGCAGCCGCGGGACAGTCAACGGTGAAGCTTTCTTT. Residues: CASSRGTVNGEAFF.